The entry below gives a single T cell receptor (beta chain) sequence along with its context. The record originates from a study of blood T cell repertoires in COVID-19. Study overall: The analysed material was cDNA or gDNA that came from T cells, B-cell-depleted T cells, or PBMCs.

Per the germline V gene, CDR1 is SGDLS and CDR2 is YYNGEE. The CDR3 has 13 residues. The V gene lost 4 bases and the J gene lost 3 bases, with 8 bases spanning the gap. Authors' methods: Amplifying reference gene primers gave estimates of nucleated cell counts. Sequencing was performed with immunoSEQ multiplex PCR; in TCRdb, only in-frame clones are kept and a portion is missing. The V and J calls and clone size were taken over from that table, and D and trimming were inferred from the DNA. The profile shows roughly 53,000 clones, approximately 90% of them singletons. The gene calls are TRBV9 and TRBJ1-3; D unresolved. The specimen was peripheral blood. The receptor was isolated from an elderly man with acute or convalescent COVID-19. CDR3 sequence reads: CASSLESGNTIYF. CDR3 in DNA: TGTGCCAGCAGCTTGGAGAGTGGAAACACCATATATTTT.